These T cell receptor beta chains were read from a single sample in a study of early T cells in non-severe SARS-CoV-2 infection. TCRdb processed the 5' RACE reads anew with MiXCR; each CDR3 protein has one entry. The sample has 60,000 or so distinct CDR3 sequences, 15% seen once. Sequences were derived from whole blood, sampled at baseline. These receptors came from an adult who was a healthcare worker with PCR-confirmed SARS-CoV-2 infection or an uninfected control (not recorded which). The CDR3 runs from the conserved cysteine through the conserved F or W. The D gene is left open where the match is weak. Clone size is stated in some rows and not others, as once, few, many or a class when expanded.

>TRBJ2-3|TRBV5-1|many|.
TGCGCCAGCAGCTTGGATAGAGGCACAGATACGCAGTATTTT
CASSLDRGTDTQYF
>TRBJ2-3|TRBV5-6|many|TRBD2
TGTGCCAGCGCAACCGGGGGGGCGGCAGATACGCAGTATTTT
CASATGGAADTQYF
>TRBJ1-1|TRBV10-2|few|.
TGCGCCAGCAGTGAGGGCCCCAGTTCCACCACTGAAGCTTTCTTT
CASSEGPSSTTEAFF
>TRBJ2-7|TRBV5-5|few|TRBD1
TGTGCCAGCAGCTTGGCCGGGACAGGGACCTACTACGAGCAGTACTTC
CASSLAGTGTYYEQYF
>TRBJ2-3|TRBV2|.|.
TGTGCCAGCAGTGTTCAAGATACGCAGTATTTT
CASSVQDTQYF
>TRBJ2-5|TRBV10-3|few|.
TGTGCCTCAAACTCCGCAGGGAATTGGCGCCAAGAGACCCAGTACTTC
CASNSAGNWRQETQYF
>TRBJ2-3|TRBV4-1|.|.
TGCGCCAGCAGCCATGATACCCGGGACACCTCAGATACGCAGTATTTT
CASSHDTRDTSDTQYF
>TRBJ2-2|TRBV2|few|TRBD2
TGTGCCAGCACCCCCCGGGAGGGCGGAGGGGAGCTGTTTTTT
CASTPREGGGELFF
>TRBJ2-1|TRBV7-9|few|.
TGTGCCAGCAGCCCCCGGACTTCCGGGGATAATGAGCAGTTCTTC
CASSPRTSGDNEQFF
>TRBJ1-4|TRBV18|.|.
TGTGCCAGCTCACCCAATCAAGGTGAAAAACTGTTTTTT
CASSPNQGEKLFF
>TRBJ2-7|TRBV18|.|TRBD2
TGTGCCAGCTCACCCCTTGGGAGGGCCGACGAGCAGTACTTC
CASSPLGRADEQYF
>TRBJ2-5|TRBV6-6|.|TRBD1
TGTGCCAGCAGTTACTCAGGGACAGGGGAAGAGACCCAGTACTTC
CASSYSGTGEETQYF
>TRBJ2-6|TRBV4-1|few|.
TGCGCCAGCAGCCAAATCGGGGCTGGGGCCAACGTCCTGACTTTC
CASSQIGAGANVLTF
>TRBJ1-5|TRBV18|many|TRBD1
TGTGCCAGCTCACCACCGAAGGCAGGGGGCCTCAATCAGCCCCAGCATTTT
CASSPPKAGGLNQPQHF
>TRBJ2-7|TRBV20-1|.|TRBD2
TGCAGTGCCCCCGGGACTAGCGGGACCTACGAGCAGTACTTC
CSAPGTSGTYEQYF
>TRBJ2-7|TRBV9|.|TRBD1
TGTGCCAGCAGCCTGGGACAGGGGGCGACCTACGAGCAGCACTTC
CASSLGQGATYEQHF
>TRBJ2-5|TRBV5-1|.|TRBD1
TGCGCCAGCAGCTTGAACAGGGGTCAAGAGACCCAGTACTTC
CASSLNRGQETQYF
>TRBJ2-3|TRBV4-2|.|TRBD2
TGTGCCAGCAGCCAGCAGCGGGAGACAGATACGCAGTATTTT
CASSQQRETDTQYF
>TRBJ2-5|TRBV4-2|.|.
TGTGCCAGCAGCCAAGACACGTCGGGCGGTGAGACCCAGTACTTC
CASSQDTSGGETQYF
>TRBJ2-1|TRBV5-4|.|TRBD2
TGTGCCAGCAGCCCAACTAGCGGGGGGTTAGGGGAGCAGTTCTTC
CASSPTSGGLGEQFF
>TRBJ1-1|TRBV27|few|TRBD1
TGTGCCAGCAGTAACGACAGGGCGAACACTGAAGCTTTCTTT
CASSNDRANTEAFF
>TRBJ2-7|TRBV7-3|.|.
TGTGCCAGCAGCTTAGGAGGGATCGAGCAGTACTTC
CASSLGGIEQYF
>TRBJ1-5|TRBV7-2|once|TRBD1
TGTGCCAGCAGCCCCTGGACAGGGGGTGATCAGCCCCAGCATTTT
CASSPWTGGDQPQHF
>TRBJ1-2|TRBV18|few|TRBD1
TGTGCCAGCTCACCAAAGGACAGGGGGCAAAATGGCTACACCTTC
CASSPKDRGQNGYTF
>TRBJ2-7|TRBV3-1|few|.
TGTGCCAGCAGCCGGCTAAGGGCCCCGAGGGACGAGCAGTACTTC
CASSRLRAPRDEQYF
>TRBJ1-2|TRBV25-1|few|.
TGTGCCAGCAGTGAAGAGGATGTTCTTTCGCGGAATGGCTACACCTTT
CASSEEDVLSRNGYTF
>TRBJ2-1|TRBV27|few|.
TGTGCCAGCAGTTTATCGGTCTTCTTAGCTGAGCAGTTCTTC
CASSLSVFLAEQFF
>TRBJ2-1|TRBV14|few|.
TGTGCCAGCAGCTCCCTCTACAATGAGCAGTTCTTC
CASSSLYNEQFF
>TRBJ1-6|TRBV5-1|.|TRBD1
TGCGCCAGCAGAGGACAGGGCAATTCACCCCTCCACTTT
CASRGQGNSPLHF
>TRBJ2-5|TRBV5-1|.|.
TGCGCCAGCAGCCAGGACAGACAAGAGACCCAGTACTTC
CASSQDRQETQYF